This T cell receptor (beta chain) was documented in a study of cytomegalovirus exposure and HLA in healthy donors. The study, taken as a whole, reports: Reports showed the classifier diagnosing cytomegalovirus status with high specificity and sensitivity.

The PCR used 60 Vbeta and 13 Jbeta primers. This table comes from immunoSEQ multiplex PCR, and its TCRdb copy is limited to in-frame clones, with some not included. The sample gives 160,000 or so clones, around four fifths of which show up once; roughly 1.2% is in the top ten. Germline V gene data show CDR1 as LGHNA and CDR2 as YNFKEQ. This CDR3 contains 12 residues. In the case of this clone: The antigen remains unidentified. The junction differs from germline at one of its ends, possibly a read error.

The sample was PBMCs. This TCR derives from a woman in her forties or fifties in good health and CMV-seronegative. The V gene is TRBV4-2, the J gene TRBJ1-2; TRBD1 is a possible D gene (6 bases). DNA of the CDR3: TGTGCCAGCAGCATAGAGGACAGCGCCCAAGCCTTC. It translates to CASSIEDSAQAF.